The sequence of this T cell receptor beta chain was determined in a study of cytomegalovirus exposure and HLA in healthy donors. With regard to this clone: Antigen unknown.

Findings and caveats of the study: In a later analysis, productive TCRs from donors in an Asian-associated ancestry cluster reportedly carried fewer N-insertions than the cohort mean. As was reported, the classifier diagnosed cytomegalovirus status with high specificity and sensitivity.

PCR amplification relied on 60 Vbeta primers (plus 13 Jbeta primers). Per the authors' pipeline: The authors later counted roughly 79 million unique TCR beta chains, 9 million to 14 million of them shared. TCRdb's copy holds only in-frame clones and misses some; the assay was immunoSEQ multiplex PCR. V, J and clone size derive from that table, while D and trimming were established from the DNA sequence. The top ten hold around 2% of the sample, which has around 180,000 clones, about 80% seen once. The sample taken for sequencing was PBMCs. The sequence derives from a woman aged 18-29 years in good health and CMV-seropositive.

Here the CDR3 DNA reads TGTGCCAGCAGCTTGGCCGGGGGAAGGACCGAGCAGTACTTC. Residues: CASSLAGGRTEQYF. The V call is TRBV5-6, the J call TRBJ2-7; a possible D gene is TRBD2 (6 bases). The CDR3 runs to 14 residues. V was shortened by 0 bases and J by 6 bases, with 13 bases between the two germline ends. Germline V CDR1 and CDR2: SGHDT, YYEEEE.